What follows is one T cell receptor beta chain and its context. Its antigen remains unknown. The data derive from a study of T cell responses to AZD1222 COVID-19 vaccine. In the study overall: Second doses were pooled across both intervals (about 4 or about 12 weeks). Study-wide findings and caveats: Reportedly, close to half of spike-specific TCRs are directed against unmutated variant regions.

The CDR3 loop spans 15 amino acids. CDR1 SNHLY and CDR2 FYNNEI come from the germline V gene. The ends lost 5 bases at V and 1 base at J; junction bases unmatched: 2. This table comes from immunoSEQ multiplex PCR, and its TCRdb copy is limited to in-frame clones, with some not included. This table has 99,000 or so clones, over 85% appearing once. The sequencing used peripheral blood, collected on day 0 of AZD1222 vaccination. This chain joins TRBV2 and TRBJ2-1, with 10 bases that match TRBD1. This clonotype was sampled from an adult in good health. CDR3 loop: CASSRTGGSYNEQFF. For the CDR3, the DNA is TGTGCCAGCAGTCGGACAGGGGGGTCCTACAATGAGCAGTTCTTC.